A selection of T cell receptor beta chains follows, all from one sample in a study of patients and donors after allogeneic stem cell transplantation. MiXCR, applied by TCRdb to the RT-PCR reads, yields one record per CDR3 protein. The sample has some 960,000 distinct CDR3 sequences, about a sixth seen once; the top ten hold about 6%. The sequencing sample was made of blood, either unsorted or a sorted T cell fraction (not recorded which). The receptor set was obtained from a human donor who was either an allogeneic HSCT recipient or a stem cell or donor lymphocyte infusion donor (not recorded which). It is not recorded whose cells these are; they may come from a transplant donor. CDR3s include the opening cysteine and the closing phenylalanine or tryptophan. The D gene is left open where the match is weak. A row's size may be missing; if present it is once, few, many or a size class.

size,D,V,J,CDR3,DNA
few,TRBD2,TRBV4-2,TRBJ2-3,CASSQVRRTSGGTDTQYF,TGTGCCAGCAGCCAAGTCCGGAGGACTAGCGGGGGCACAGATACGCAGTATTTT
-,-,TRBV4-3,TRBJ2-1,CASSQVSSRVNNEQFF,TGCGCCAGCAGCCAAGTATCTAGCCGGGTAAACAATGAGCAGTTCTTC
few,TRBD2,TRBV7-9,TRBJ2-2,CASSLEAGKGTGELFF,TGTGCCAGCAGCTTGGAAGCGGGAAAGGGTACCGGGGAGCTGTTTTTT
few,-,TRBV20-1,TRBJ2-2,CSAPPGHGRFPANTGELFF,TGCAGTGCCCCTCCCGGACATGGAAGGTTTCCCGCGAACACCGGGGAGCTGTTTTTT
-,-,TRBV28,TRBJ2-3,CASSLARAITDTQYF,TGTGCCAGCAGTTTAGCTAGGGCCATCACAGATACGCAGTATTTT
few,-,TRBV4-1,TRBJ2-1,CASSPRLADLRNEQFF,TGCGCCAGCAGCCCTAGGTTAGCCGACCTCAGGAATGAGCAGTTCTTC
-,-,TRBV4-2,TRBJ1-1,CASSQEVEGRNTEAFF,TGTGCCAGCAGCCAAGAGGTGGAGGGGCGGAACACTGAAGCTTTCTTT
-,TRBD2,TRBV5-1,TRBJ2-2,CASSLSSGGLFF,TGCGCCAGCAGCTTGAGCTCGGGAGGGCTGTTTTTT
-,-,TRBV5-1,TRBJ1-3,CASSPSSAATSSGNTIYF,TGCGCCAGCAGCCCATCCAGCGCAGCCACCAGCTCTGGAAACACCATATATTTT
-,TRBD1,TRBV7-2,TRBJ2-1,CASSVRPGQGFDEQFF,TGTGCCAGCAGCGTAAGACCGGGACAGGGTTTCGATGAGCAGTTCTTC
few,-,TRBV20-1,TRBJ2-1,CSARDQVSSSSYNEQFF,TGCAGTGCTAGAGATCAAGTCAGCAGTAGCTCCTACAATGAGCAGTTCTTC
-,-,TRBV27,TRBJ2-5,CASTDKSSPLTQYF,TGTGCCAGCACTGATAAGAGTTCCCCATTGACCCAGTACTTC
few,-,TRBV5-1,TRBJ2-1,CASSSRGREVDEQFF,TGCGCCAGCTCCTCCAGGGGGCGGGAGGTGGATGAGCAGTTCTTC
-,TRBD1,TRBV12-3/TRBV12-4,TRBJ1-1,CASRIDRGGGTEAFF,TGTGCCAGCAGAATTGACAGGGGGGGTGGCACTGAAGCTTTCTTT
-,TRBD2,TRBV20-1,TRBJ2-7,CSARGEGMPIYEQYF,TGCAGTGCTAGAGGGGAGGGCATGCCGATCTACGAGCAGTACTTC
few,-,TRBV14,TRBJ1-1,CASSQVVITTEAFF,TGTGCCAGCAGCCAAGTAGTTATCACAACTGAAGCTTTCTTT
few,-,TRBV20-1,TRBJ1-1,CSVLQALNTEAFF,TGCAGTGTTCTACAGGCTCTGAACACTGAAGCTTTCTTT
-,-,TRBV6-5,TRBJ1-3,CASSYLGVSGNTIYF,TGTGCCAGCAGTTACCTGGGGGTCTCTGGAAACACCATATATTTT
few,-,TRBV11-3,TRBJ2-7,CASSLSGRRYEQYF,TGTGCCAGCAGCTTGAGCGGCAGGAGATACGAGCAGTACTTC
-,-,TRBV9,TRBJ2-7,CASSVGPRLGYEQYF,TGTGCCAGCAGCGTAGGCCCGCGCCTAGGCTACGAGCAGTACTTC
-,TRBD1,TRBV7-2,TRBJ1-1,CASSPRGTGRGSAEAFF,TGTGCCAGCAGCCCCCGAGGGACAGGGCGGGGGTCGGCTGAAGCTTTCTTT
few,TRBD2,TRBV20-1,TRBJ2-3,CSASPSGIVDTQYF,TGCAGTGCTAGTCCTAGCGGGATAGTAGATACGCAGTATTTT
-,-,TRBV4-3,TRBJ2-3,CASSQDRAGATDTQYF,TGCGCCAGCAGCCAAGACCGGGCGGGGGCCACAGATACGCAGTATTTT
many,-,TRBV20-1,TRBJ2-3,CSARGPGRSDTQYF,TGCAGTGCTAGGGGGCCAGGGCGCTCAGATACGCAGTATTTT
-,-,TRBV19,TRBJ2-3,CASSIALFTDTQYF,TGTGCCAGTAGTATAGCCTTATTCACAGATACGCAGTATTTT
-,TRBD2,TRBV7-8,TRBJ2-7,CASSTRTSGDYEQYF,TGTGCCAGCAGCACTCGTACTAGCGGGGACTACGAGCAGTACTTC
-,TRBD1,TRBV10-3,TRBJ2-7,CAISRTGETYEQYF,TGTGCCATCAGTCGGACAGGGGAAACCTACGAGCAGTACTTC
few,TRBD2,TRBV10-3,TRBJ2-2,CAISREADTGELFF,TGTGCCATCAGCCGGGAGGCCGACACCGGGGAGCTGTTTTTT
-,-,TRBV6-5,TRBJ1-4,CASSRQAEKLFF,TGTGCCAGCAGCCGACAGGCTGAAAAACTGTTTTTT
-,-,TRBV29-1,TRBJ1-2,CSVGLGGYTF,TGCAGCGTTGGGTTGGGTGGCTACACCTTC
-,-,TRBV5-1,TRBJ2-3,CASSLGDQRSTDTQYF,TGCGCCAGCAGCTTGGGAGACCAGCGCAGCACAGATACGCAGTATTTT
few,-,TRBV5-1,TRBJ2-5,CASTESGSGTQYF,TGCGCCAGCACCGAGAGCGGTTCAGGGACCCAGTACTTC
few,-,TRBV4-1,TRBJ2-3,CASSQGPVTDTQYF,TGCGCCAGCAGCCAGGGACCCGTCACAGATACGCAGTATTTT
-,-,TRBV12-3/TRBV12-4,TRBJ2-3,CASRHDGGPGYF,TGTGCCAGCAGACACGACGGGGGGCCCGGGTATTTT
many,-,TRBV29-1,TRBJ2-2,CSVPKGENTGELFF,TGCAGCGTTCCCAAGGGGGAGAACACCGGGGAGCTGTTTTTT
-,TRBD1,TRBV12-3/TRBV12-4,TRBJ2-7,CASSHRGTGAFHEQYF,TGTGCCAGCAGTCACAGGGGGACAGGGGCTTTCCACGAGCAGTACTTC
many,-,TRBV5-6,TRBJ2-3,CASRPTEDTDTQYF,TGTGCCAGCAGGCCAACGGAGGACACAGATACGCAGTATTTT
-,TRBD1,TRBV6-5,TRBJ1-2,CASSYLGQAGYTF,TGTGCCAGCAGTTACTTGGGACAGGCGGGCTACACCTTC
-,TRBD1,TRBV11-2,TRBJ2-7,CASSIASDRRGYEQYF,TGTGCCAGCAGCATAGCCTCGGACAGGCGAGGATACGAGCAGTACTTC
few,TRBD2,TRBV24-1,TRBJ2-3,CATSEHGGDWTTDTQYF,TGTGCCACCAGTGAACATGGGGGGGATTGGACCACAGATACGCAGTATTTT
-,-,TRBV19,TRBJ1-1,CASSMFFGQINTEAFF,TGTGCCAGTAGTATGTTTTTCGGACAGATAAACACTGAAGCTTTCTTT
-,TRBD2,TRBV5-5,TRBJ2-7,CASSSLAGASGYEQYF,TGTGCCAGCAGCTCCCTAGCGGGGGCGTCAGGCTACGAGCAGTACTTC
many,-,TRBV5-1,TRBJ1-2,CASSVDRDGYTF,TGCGCCAGCAGCGTGGACAGAGACGGCTACACCTTC
few,-,TRBV4-1,TRBJ2-1,CASSQDFRGFTAINEQFF,TGCGCCAGCAGCCAAGATTTTCGAGGGTTTACGGCCATCAATGAGCAGTTCTTC
few,-,TRBV27,TRBJ2-4,CASSLSPGVAKNIQYF,TGTGCCAGCAGTTTATCGCCAGGGGTAGCCAAAAACATTCAGTACTTC
few,TRBD2,TRBV10-3,TRBJ2-3,CAISGLTSGGGDTQYF,TGTGCCATCAGTGGTCTGACTAGCGGGGGGGGAGATACGCAGTATTTT
-,-,TRBV19,TRBJ1-1,CASSIAGARNTEAFF,TGTGCCAGTAGTATAGCCGGGGCTCGTAACACTGAAGCTTTCTTT
few,-,TRBV9,TRBJ2-1,CASSPHYLDEQFF,TGTGCCAGCAGCCCGCATTATCTCGATGAGCAGTTCTTC
-,TRBD1,TRBV7-8,TRBJ1-2,CASSIRADRVYYGYTF,TGTGCCAGCAGCATTAGGGCGGACAGGGTTTATTATGGCTACACCTTC
-,TRBD1,TRBV6-6,TRBJ1-1,CASSYDRVIAFF,TGTGCCAGCAGCTACGACAGGGTAATCGCTTTCTTT
many,-,TRBV12-3/TRBV12-4,TRBJ1-5,CASSRDAYSNQPQHF,TGTGCCAGCAGTCGGGACGCCTATAGCAATCAGCCCCAGCATTTT
-,TRBD1,TRBV12-3/TRBV12-4,TRBJ2-6,CASTSTGKAGANVLTF,TGTGCCAGCACCTCGACAGGGAAGGCTGGGGCCAACGTCCTGACTTTC
-,-,TRBV9,TRBJ1-2,CASSVGSTRGGGYTF,TGTGCCAGCAGCGTAGGGTCGACCCGGGGAGGAGGCTACACCTTC
-,-,TRBV5-6,TRBJ1-1,CASSLDGRAEAFF,TGTGCCAGCAGCTTAGATGGACGGGCCGAAGCTTTCTTT
few,TRBD2,TRBV6-1,TRBJ2-2,CASSRSGTATGELFF,TGTGCCAGCAGTCGTAGCGGGACCGCCACCGGGGAGCTGTTTTTT